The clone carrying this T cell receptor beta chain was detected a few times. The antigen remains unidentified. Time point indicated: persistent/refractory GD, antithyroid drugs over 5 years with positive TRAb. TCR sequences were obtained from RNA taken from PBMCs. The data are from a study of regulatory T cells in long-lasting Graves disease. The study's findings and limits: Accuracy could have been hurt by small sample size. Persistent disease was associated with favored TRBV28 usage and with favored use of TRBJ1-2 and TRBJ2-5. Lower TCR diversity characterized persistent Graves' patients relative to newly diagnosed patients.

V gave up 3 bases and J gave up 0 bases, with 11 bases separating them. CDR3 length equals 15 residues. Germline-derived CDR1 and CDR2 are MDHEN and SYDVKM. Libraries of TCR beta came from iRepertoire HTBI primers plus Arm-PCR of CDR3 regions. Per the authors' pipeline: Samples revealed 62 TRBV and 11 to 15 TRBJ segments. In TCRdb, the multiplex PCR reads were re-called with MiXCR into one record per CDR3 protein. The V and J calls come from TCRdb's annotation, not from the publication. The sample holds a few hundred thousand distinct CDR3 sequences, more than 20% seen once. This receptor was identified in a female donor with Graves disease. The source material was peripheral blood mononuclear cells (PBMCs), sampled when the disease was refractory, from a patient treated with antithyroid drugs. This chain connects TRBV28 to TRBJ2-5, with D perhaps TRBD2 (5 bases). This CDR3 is CASSFSKEDQETQYF. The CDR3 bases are TGTGCCAGCAGTTTTTCAAAGGAGGACCAAGAGACCCAGTACTTC.